This paragraph covers one T cell receptor beta chain sequence. The source of the sample is a study of blood T cell repertoires in COVID-19. Study-wide background: Some COVID-19 samples were acute and others convalescent; all came from the United States, Italy and Spain. T cells, B-cell-depleted T cells, or PBMCs provided the cDNA or gDNA that served as material.

The V gene's germline CDR1 is ENHRY and CDR2 SYGVKD. This CDR3 has 15 amino acids. V shed 6 bases, J shed 2 bases, and the junction held 5 bases outside the gene matches. In the authors' workflow: For nucleated cells, counts were estimated from reference gene primer amplification. Libraries were prepared by immunoSEQ multiplex PCR; TCRdb keeps only in-frame clonotypes and omits some of them. The DNA was the basis for D and trimming; V, J and clone size are from that table. The sample carries about 480,000 clones, approximately 92% recorded once. Enrolment of Seattle patients took place during active infection, and they were followed longitudinally.

Material: peripheral blood. The sequence was obtained from a man aged 18-30 years with COVID-19, enrolled during active disease. The rearrangement links TRBV10-3 to TRBJ2-7; TRBD2 matches at 12 bases. CDR3 DNA: TGTGCCATCAGGATGACTAGCGGGAGTCCCTACGAGCAGTACTTC. It specifies CAIRMTSGSPYEQYF.